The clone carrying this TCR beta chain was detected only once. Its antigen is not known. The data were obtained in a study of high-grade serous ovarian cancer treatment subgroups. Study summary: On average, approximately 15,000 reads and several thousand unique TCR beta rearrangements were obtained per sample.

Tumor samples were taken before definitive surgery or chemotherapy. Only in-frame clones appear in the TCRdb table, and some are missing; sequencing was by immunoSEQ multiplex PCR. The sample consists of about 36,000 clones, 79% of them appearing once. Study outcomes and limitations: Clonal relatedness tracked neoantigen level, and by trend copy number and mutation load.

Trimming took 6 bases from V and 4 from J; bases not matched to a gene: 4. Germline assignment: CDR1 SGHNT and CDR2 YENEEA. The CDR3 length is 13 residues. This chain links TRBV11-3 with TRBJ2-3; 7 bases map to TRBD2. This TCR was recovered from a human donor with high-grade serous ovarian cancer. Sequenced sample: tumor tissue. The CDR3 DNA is TGTGCCAGCAGTCTGGGGGGGGCAGATACGCAGTATTTT. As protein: CASSLGGADTQYF.